This record concerns one TCR beta chain sequence. Germline V gene data show CDR1 as MGHRA and CDR2 as YSYEKL. Deletions cut 0 bases from V and 8 bases from J, with 10 bases between. The CDR3 loop spans 13 amino acids. The sample comes from a study of T-cell memory formation after mild COVID-19. 5'RACE, which relied on constant-segment primers, yielded TCR alpha and TCR beta cDNA libraries carrying sample barcodes and UMIs. TCRdb re-analysed the 5' RACE reads in MiXCR, keeping a single row per CDR3 protein. The sample yields over 60,000 distinct CDR3 sequences, over 15% seen once. Sequencing was done on a sample of PBMCs or a T cell subset sorted from them (not recorded which). This rearrangement joins TRBV4-1 to TRBJ1-2, with no clear D. The sequence was obtained from an adult woman who had mild COVID-19 (a few samples of this study predate the infection). Cell type and time point are not known. CDR3 loop: CASSQEWAGGYTF. CDR3 bases: TGCGCCAGCAGCCAAGAATGGGCGGGCGGCTACACCTTC.